This T cell receptor (beta chain) was observed in a study of cytomegalovirus exposure and HLA in healthy donors. Overall study results and limits: DRB1 showed the most TCR associations and HLA-C the fewest in a later analysis, as rates varied by HLA locus. The CMV antigen specificity of three CMV-associated chains was confirmed through in vitro analysis.

Primers for the PCR totalled 60 Vbeta and 13 Jbeta. Assay used: immunoSEQ multiplex PCR; TCRdb lists only in-frame clones, some missing. The sample has roughly 99,000 clones, more than 60% seen once; the top ten hold 15% to 20%. Concerning this clone: Its matching antigen is unknown.

The clonotype comes from a man aged 55 to 70 in good health and CMV-seropositive. Sequencing input: PBMCs.

The CDR3 sequence: CASSQGQSYSNQPQHF. In nucleotides, the CDR3 is TGTGCCAGCTCCCAAGGACAGTCCTATAGCAATCAGCCCCAGCATTTT. The chain recombines TRBV18 with TRBJ1-5, with D tentatively TRBD1 (6 bases). The CDR3 extends over 16 amino acids. Germline V gene lookup returns CDR1 KGHSH and CDR2 LQKENI. The V end was cut by 6 bases, the J end by 0 bases, with 15 bases between.